This TCR beta chain comes out of a study of blood T cell repertoires in COVID-19. In the study overall: COVID-19 samples from acute and convalescent phases originated in the United States, Italy and Spain.

Authors' processing steps: Reference gene primer amplification gave nucleated cell count estimates. Repertoires were generated with immunoSEQ multiplex PCR, while TCRdb's copy carries only in-frame clones and drops some. V, J and clone size derive from that table, while D and trimming were established from the DNA sequence. The top ten hold around 13% of the sample, which has about 110,000 clones, 85% seen once. V lost 5 bases to trimming and J lost 5 bases; unmatched junction nucleotides: 4. Germline loops: CDR1 SGHNT, CDR2 YENEEA. The CDR3 has 13 residues. The sequence derives from a human donor in a cohort sampled during active COVID-19. The chain links TRBV11-3 to TRBJ2-7; 9 bases are a match to TRBD1. The sample taken for sequencing was peripheral blood. CDR3 amino acids: CASSIGTGNEQYF. CDR3 bases: TGTGCCAGCAGCATCGGGACAGGGAACGAGCAGTACTTC.